This TCR beta chain was obtained from a study of T-cell memory formation after mild COVID-19. This clonotype was detected a few times. Its antigen remains unknown. 5'RACE primed from the constant segment yielded TCR alpha and TCR beta cDNA libraries bearing sample barcodes and UMIs. TCRdb re-analysed the 5' RACE reads in MiXCR, keeping a single row per CDR3 protein. This table holds some 290,000 distinct CDR3 sequences, about a sixth found once. Germline values: CDR1 SQVTM, CDR2 ANQGSEA. The V end was cut by 4 bases, the J end by 3 bases, with 10 bases between. This CDR3 comprises 13 residues. Findings and limits, study-wide: Contracting clones from day 15 to 85 showed balanced CD4/CD8; later expanders favored CD4+. Pre-infection memory held some responding clones, suggesting pre-existing cross-reactive T cells responded.

The receptor was derived from a young man who had mild COVID-19 (a few samples of this study predate the infection). Cell type and time point are not known. Input material: PBMCs or a T cell subset sorted from them (not recorded which). The V gene is TRBV29-1, the J gene TRBJ1-5; D gene unclear. The CDR3 is CSVAWGDNQPQHF. The CDR3 region has the DNA TGCAGCGTTGCCTGGGGAGACAATCAGCCCCAGCATTTT.